The T cell receptor beta chain described here comes from a study of cytomegalovirus exposure and HLA in healthy donors. The donors gave bone marrow, and they were healthy. On this clone itself: What it binds is not known.

60 Vbeta and 13 Jbeta primers were used in PCR. Assay: immunoSEQ multiplex PCR; the TCRdb copy retains only in-frame clones and omits some. The repertoire has some 150,000 clones, 60% to 85% of them found once; the top ten carry about 2.9%. The germline gives CDR1 MGHDK, CDR2 SYGVNS. The CDR3 spans 13 residues. Trimming took 8 bases from V and 2 from J, leaving 11 bases between them. Study-level points and caveats: Most TCR sequences proved rare, with some public TCRs found in many donors. DRB1 showed the most TCR associations and HLA-C the fewest in a later analysis, as rates varied by HLA locus.

This receptor was taken from a man aged 35-49 years in good health and CMV-seropositive. J is TRBJ2-3 and V is TRBV25-1; D possibly corresponds to TRBD2 (5 bases). Sample: PBMCs. CDR3 region: CASGVAHTDTQYF. The CDR3 DNA reads as TGTGCCAGCGGAGTAGCGCACACAGATACGCAGTATTTT.